Listed here is a single T cell receptor (beta chain). Its recognized antigen is unknown. No much larger clonotype is one base removed from it; base qualities were not supplied. For the CD8 naive samples, CD45RO-negative cells were positively selected for CCR7, yielding a CD45RA+CCR7+ population from which TemRA cells were excluded. Donors were healthy HIV-negative adults with no recently reported acute infections or vaccinations. Every donor was a Caucasian adult residing in Nashville, Tennessee, USA. After blood collection by leukapheresis, PBMCs were isolated using Ficoll-Histopaque density gradient centrifugation and then cryopreserved in the vapor phase of liquid nitrogen. Purity and quantity of every magnetically sorted T cell population were checked by analytical flow cytometry. Genomic DNA was isolated from every sorted fraction and measured by UV absorbance on a Nanodrop 2000c. This record belongs to a study of shared clonotypes between healthy human individuals (dated by TCRdb to the early 2020s). Regarding the research as a whole: A couple of women and a few men aged 18 to 49 years were included in the cohort. Per donor, three plates each were used for CD4 naive and CD4 memory, two for CD8 naive, and one for CD8 memory. To increase sequencing depth and limit assay-specific biases, TCR repertoire library preparation and sequencing were carried out by different laboratories using diverse techniques. Blood TCR repertoires of a handful of healthy adults were deeply sequenced to estimate repertoire size and the extent of clonotype sharing between individuals. Per donor, leukapheresis produced somewhere between about 0.94 and 9 billion PBMCs.

Using the deep immunoSEQ assay, multiplex PCR amplified TCR CDR3 regions from genomic DNA. For each cell subset, the extracted genomic DNA was distributed evenly across all wells of several immunoSEQ 96-well plates, and each plate served as one replicate. For sorted subsets, about 200 ng genomic DNA, equal to tens of thousands of T cell genomes, was loaded into each replicate PCR. Purified libraries were measured with a Qubit 3.0 fluorometer, size-checked on a Bioanalyzer 2100, and measured again with the KAPA Library Quantification kit. Each immunoSEQ 96-well plate was sequenced on its own single-read 150-cycle Illumina NextSeq 550 flow cell. As for the authors' bioinformatics: Because the immunoSEQ output included only junctional sequences and no quality scores, the filtering could not be the same as the filtering used for full-length reads. To assign V/J genes and CDR3, sequences were annotated using PyIR, a Python wrapper for IgBLAST v1.9, with IMGT germline references. Reads with weak V/J assignments (E-value above 1e-6), missing CDR3, stop codons, out-of-frame junctions, or ambiguous translated residues were removed. V3J clonotypes were defined by identical inferred V gene, J gene, and CDR3 amino acid sequence. The percentage overlap between two repertoires was calculated by dividing the number of shared unique clonotypes by the size of the smaller repertoire. Three approaches were used to assess repertoire richness: RTK rarefaction, the Chao1 estimator, and Recon v2.1 estimates of unobserved clonotypes. OLGA was used to compute generation probabilities for all TCRbeta clonotypes that the gDNA method yielded from four donors. Held by TCRdb, this immuneACCESS table contains in-frame sequences only and omits some clones. Under half of the omission traces to an unresolved V gene where checked; the cause of the rest is unknown. The V and J calls and clone size come from that table; D and trimming were worked out from the DNA. Across this sample there are 800,000 to 950,000 clones, with just over 95% seen only once. The ten most abundant clones make up less than 0.3% of the sample.

According to the germline V gene, CDR1 reads MNHEY and CDR2 reads SVGAGI. Germline trimming amounts to 6 bases on V and 3 bases on J, with 3 as the count of junction bases outside the gene matches. Inclusive of the bounding cysteine and phenylalanine, the CDR3 is 13 residues long. The read is trimmed to its CDR3 DNA, 39 bases read in frame from base 1. Study-wide conclusions, independent of this receptor: Sharing across a few donors was observed for 5% to 6.5% of naive CD4, under 4% of naive CD8, 2.3% of memory CD4, and approximately 0.41% of memory CD8 clonotypes. Larger estimated clonotype richness was generally found for naive subsets than for memory subsets. The small number of donors limited the genetic and exposure-history diversity represented. Even with the large sequencing depth, rarefaction of the sorted-subset datasets indicated that sequencing was incomplete. Higher generation probabilities were observed for clonotypes shared by all four sorted-subset donors than for non-shared clonotypes. Pairwise subsampling indicated that sequencing depth was expected to affect the degree of clonotype sharing among donors. Only blood was sampled, and tissue TCR repertoires likely differ from those in blood.

This sequence uses TRBV6-5 and TRBJ2-7, with 9 bases matching TRBD2. Material: naive CD8+ T cells sorted from blood. The label giving this sample's cell subset or site can be read as: CD45RA+CCR7+. The sequence was obtained from a man aged 25-40 years in good health. The base sequence is TGTGCCAGCAGGGTAGCGGGAGACTACGAGCAGTACTTC. Protein translation: CASRVAGDYEQYF.